This TCR beta chain derives from a study of cytomegalovirus exposure and HLA in healthy donors. Study results and limitations: Among TCR beta chains of equal frequency, HLA-associated ones were more clonally expanded in a later analysis. When the data were analyzed later, several of the most significant clusters appeared to be linked to common viral pathogens. Analysis performed later found more than 15,000 TCR beta sequences associated with HLA alleles at 0.05 false discovery rate.

Comments on this clone: The antigen is not known.

The PCR employed 60 Vbeta primers together with 13 Jbeta primers. Assay: immunoSEQ multiplex PCR; the TCRdb copy retains only in-frame clones and omits some. The sample yields 200,000 to 250,000 clones, roughly 82% seen once. The CDR3 totals 15 residues. V lost 0 bases and J lost 3; bases outside the gene matches: 0. Germline CDR1 is SGHNT and CDR2 is YYREEE (reference sequence). Sequences were obtained from PBMCs. This rearrangement joins TRBV5-4 to TRBJ2-2; the match to TRBD2 covers 9 bases. This TCR was recovered from a woman between 35 and 50 years old in good health and CMV-seropositive. CDR3 nucleotide sequence: TGTGCCAGCAGCTTGGGACTAGCGGACACCGGGGAGCTGTTTTTT. Encoded protein: CASSLGLADTGELFF.